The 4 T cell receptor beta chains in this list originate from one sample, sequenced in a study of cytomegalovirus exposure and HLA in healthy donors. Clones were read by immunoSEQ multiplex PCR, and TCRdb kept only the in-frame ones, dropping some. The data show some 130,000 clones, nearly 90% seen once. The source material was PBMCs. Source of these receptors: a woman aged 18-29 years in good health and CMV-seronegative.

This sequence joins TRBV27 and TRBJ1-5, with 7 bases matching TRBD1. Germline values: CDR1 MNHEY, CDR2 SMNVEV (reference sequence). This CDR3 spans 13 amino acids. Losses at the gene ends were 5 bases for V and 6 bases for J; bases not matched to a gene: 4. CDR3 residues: CASSQQGRQPQHF. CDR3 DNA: TGTGCCAGCAGTCAACAGGGGCGTCAGCCCCAGCATTTT.

The DNA for the CDR3 is TGTGCCAGCAGCTTAACCCCCGGGGTAGCGATTTCACGAGAGCAGTTCTTC. Translating gives CASSLTPGVAISREQFF. The J gene is TRBJ2-1, the V gene TRBV11-2; D is perhaps TRBD2 (5 bases). V was trimmed by 2 bases and J by 10 bases, leaving 24 bases between them. The CDR3 is 17 residues long. Germline values: CDR1 SGHAT, CDR2 FQNNGV.

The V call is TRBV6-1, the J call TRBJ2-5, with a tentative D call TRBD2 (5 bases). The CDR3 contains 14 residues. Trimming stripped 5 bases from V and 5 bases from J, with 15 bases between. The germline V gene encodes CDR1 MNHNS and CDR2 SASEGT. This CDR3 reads CASSTTGLVETQYF. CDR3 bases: TGTGCCAGCAGTACTACGGGGTTGGTCGAGACCCAGTACTTC.

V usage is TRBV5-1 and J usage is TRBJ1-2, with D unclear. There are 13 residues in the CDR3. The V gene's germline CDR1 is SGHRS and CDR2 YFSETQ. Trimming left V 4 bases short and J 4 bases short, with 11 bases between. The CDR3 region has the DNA TGCGCCAGCAGCGTACCGGGAGGCTATGGCTACACCTTC. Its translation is CASSVPGGYGYTF.